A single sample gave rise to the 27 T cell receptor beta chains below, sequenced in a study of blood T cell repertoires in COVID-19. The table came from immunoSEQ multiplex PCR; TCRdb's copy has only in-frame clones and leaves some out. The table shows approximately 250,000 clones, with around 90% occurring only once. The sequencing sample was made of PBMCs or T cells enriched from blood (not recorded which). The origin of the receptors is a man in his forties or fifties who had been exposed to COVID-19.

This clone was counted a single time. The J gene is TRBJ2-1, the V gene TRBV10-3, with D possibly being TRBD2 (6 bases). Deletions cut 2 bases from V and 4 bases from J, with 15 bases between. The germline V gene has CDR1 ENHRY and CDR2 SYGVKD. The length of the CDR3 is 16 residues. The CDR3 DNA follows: TGTGCCATCAGTGAGAGTTTGCGGGAACCTTACAATGAGCAGTTCTTC. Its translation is CAISESLREPYNEQFF.

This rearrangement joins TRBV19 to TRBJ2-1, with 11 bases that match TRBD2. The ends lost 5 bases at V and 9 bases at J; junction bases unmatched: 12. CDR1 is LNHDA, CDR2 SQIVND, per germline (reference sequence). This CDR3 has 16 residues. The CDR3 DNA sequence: TGTGCCAGTAGTCCCCTCTTAGCGGGAGGGGGTAGTGAGCAGTTCTTC. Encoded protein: CASSPLLAGGGSEQFF.

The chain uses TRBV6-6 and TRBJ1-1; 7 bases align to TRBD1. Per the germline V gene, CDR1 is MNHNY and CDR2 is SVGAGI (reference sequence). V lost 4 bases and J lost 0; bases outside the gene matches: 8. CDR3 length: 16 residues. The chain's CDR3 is CASSSQSGQLNTEAFF. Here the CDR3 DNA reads TGTGCCAGCAGTTCTCAATCGGGACAGTTGAACACTGAAGCTTTCTTT.

CDR3 loop: CASGLVVGESMNTEAFF. The DNA for the CDR3 is TGTGCTAGTGGTTTGGTGGTTGGGGAGTCTATGAACACTGAAGCTTTCTTT. The chain combines TRBV12-5 with TRBJ1-1; the D is unclear. The CDR3 is 17 amino acids. The V and J ends lost 0 bases and 0 bases respectively, with 14 bases between them. Germline assignment: CDR1 LGHNT and CDR2 FRNRAP.

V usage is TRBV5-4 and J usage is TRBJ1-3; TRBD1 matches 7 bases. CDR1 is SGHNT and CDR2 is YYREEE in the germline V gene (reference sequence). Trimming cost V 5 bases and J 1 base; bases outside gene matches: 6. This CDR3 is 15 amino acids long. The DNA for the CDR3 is TGTGCCAGCAGTCGACAGGGACTTTCTGGAAACACCATATATTTT. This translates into CASSRQGLSGNTIYF.

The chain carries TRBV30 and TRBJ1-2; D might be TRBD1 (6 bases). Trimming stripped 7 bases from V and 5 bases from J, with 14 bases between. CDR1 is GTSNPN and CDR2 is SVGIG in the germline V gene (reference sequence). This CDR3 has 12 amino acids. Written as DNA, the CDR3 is TGTGCCTCCGGACAGTTTTTATATGGCTACACCTTC. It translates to CASGQFLYGYTF.

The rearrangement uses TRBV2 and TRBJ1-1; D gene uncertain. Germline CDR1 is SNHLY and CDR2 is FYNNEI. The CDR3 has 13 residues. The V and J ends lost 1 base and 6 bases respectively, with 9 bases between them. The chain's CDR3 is CASSEDRGPEAFF. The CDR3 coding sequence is TGTGCCAGCAGTGAAGATCGAGGGCCTGAAGCTTTCTTT.

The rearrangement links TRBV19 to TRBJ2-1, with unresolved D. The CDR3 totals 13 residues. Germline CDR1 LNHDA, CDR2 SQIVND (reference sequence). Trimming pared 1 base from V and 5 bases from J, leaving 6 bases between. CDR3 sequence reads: CASSIGRDNEQFF. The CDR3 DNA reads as TGTGCCAGTAGTATAGGCCGCGACAATGAGCAGTTCTTC.

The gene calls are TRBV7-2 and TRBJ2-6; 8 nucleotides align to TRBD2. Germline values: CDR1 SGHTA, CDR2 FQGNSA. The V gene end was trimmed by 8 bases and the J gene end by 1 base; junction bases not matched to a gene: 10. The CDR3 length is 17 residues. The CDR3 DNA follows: TGTGCCAGCTCCGGGGAAGCGGGGGTATCTGGGGCCAACGTCCTGACTTTC. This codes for CASSGEAGVSGANVLTF.

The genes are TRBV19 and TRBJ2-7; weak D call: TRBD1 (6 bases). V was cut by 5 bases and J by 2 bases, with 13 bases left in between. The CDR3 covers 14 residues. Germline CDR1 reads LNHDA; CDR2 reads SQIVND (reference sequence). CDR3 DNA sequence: TGTGCCAGTAGTGCCCGGGACACCACCTACGAGCAGTACTTC. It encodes CASSARDTTYEQYF.

CDR3 coding DNA: TGTGCCAGCAGCCCGACAGGTTGGATGCAGTATTTT. Its translation is CASSPTGWMQYF. This chain joins TRBV14 and TRBJ2-3, with D maybe TRBD1 (6 bases). V dropped 4 bases and J dropped 11 bases, with 13 bases sitting between them. The CDR3 spans 12 residues. The germline V gene has CDR1 SGHDN and CDR2 FVKESK.

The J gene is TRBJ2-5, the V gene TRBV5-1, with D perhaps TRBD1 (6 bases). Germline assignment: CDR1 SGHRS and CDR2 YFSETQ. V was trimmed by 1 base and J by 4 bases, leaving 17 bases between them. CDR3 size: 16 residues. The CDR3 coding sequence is TGCGCCAGCAGCTTGATTCAAACAGGGATGGGAGAGACCCAGTACTTC. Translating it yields CASSLIQTGMGETQYF.

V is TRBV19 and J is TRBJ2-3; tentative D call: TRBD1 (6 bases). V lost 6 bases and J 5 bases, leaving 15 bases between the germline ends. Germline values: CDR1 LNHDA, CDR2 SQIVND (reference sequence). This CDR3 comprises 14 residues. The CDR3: CASSRQGSVDTQYF. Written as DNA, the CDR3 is TGTGCCAGTAGCAGGCAGGGGTCAGTAGATACGCAGTATTTT.

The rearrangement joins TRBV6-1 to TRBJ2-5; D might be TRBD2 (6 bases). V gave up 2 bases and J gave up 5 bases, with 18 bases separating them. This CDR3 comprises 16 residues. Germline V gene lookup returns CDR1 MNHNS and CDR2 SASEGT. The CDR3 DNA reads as TGTGCCAGCAGTGAATCTCTCGGGGGAGGAGGGGAGACCCAGTACTTC. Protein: CASSESLGGGGETQYF.

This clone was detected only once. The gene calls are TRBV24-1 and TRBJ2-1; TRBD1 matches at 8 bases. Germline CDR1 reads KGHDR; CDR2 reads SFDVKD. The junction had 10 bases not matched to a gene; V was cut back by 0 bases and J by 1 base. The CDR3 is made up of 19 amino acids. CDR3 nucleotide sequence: TGTGCCACCAGTGATTTGCAGCCCGGACAGGGTCGGTCCTACAATGAGCAGTTCTTC. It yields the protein CATSDLQPGQGRSYNEQFF.

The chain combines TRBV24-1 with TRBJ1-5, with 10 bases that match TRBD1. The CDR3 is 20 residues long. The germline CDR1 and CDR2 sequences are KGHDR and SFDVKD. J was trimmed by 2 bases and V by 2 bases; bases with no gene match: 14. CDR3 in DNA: TGTGCCACCAGTGATTCCCAGGCGAGACAGGGGGCCCTTGGCAATCAGCCCCAGCATTTT. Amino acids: CATSDSQARQGALGNQPQHF.

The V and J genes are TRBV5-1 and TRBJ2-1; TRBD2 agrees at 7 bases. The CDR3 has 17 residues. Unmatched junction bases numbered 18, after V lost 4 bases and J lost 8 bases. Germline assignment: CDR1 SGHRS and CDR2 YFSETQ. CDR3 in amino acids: CASSRGGAAGVIHEQFF. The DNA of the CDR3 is TGCGCCAGCAGCCGGGGAGGGGCTGCGGGTGTAATCCATGAGCAGTTCTTC.

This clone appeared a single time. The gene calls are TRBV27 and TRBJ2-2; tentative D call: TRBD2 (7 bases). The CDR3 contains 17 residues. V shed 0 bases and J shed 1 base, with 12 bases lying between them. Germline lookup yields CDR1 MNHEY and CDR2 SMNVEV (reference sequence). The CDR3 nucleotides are TGTGCCAGCAGTTTATCGGGGGGGGCCCTGAACACCGGGGAGCTGTTTTTT. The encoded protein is CASSLSGGALNTGELFF.

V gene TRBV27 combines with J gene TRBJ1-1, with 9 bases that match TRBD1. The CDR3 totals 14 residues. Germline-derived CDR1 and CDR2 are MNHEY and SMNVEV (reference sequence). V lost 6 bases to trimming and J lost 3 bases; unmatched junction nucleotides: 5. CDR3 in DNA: TGTGCCAGCAGGACGACAGGGGGGTACACTGAAGCTTTCTTT. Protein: CASRTTGGYTEAFF.

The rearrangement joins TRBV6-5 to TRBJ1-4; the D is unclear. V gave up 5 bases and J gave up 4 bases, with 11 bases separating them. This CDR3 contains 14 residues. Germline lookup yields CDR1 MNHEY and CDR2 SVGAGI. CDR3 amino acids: CASSIATNNEKLFF. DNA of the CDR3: TGTGCCAGCAGTATTGCCACAAATAATGAAAAACTGTTTTTT.

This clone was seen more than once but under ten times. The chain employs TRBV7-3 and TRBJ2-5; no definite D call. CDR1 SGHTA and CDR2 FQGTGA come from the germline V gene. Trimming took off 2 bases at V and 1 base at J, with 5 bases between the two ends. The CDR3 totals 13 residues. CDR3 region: CASSLFSQETQYF. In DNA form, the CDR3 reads TGTGCCAGCAGCTTATTTAGCCAAGAGACCCAGTACTTC.

For the CDR3, the DNA is TGTGCCAGCAGCGTATCCGGACTCAACTACAATGAGCAGTTCTTC. Amino acids: CASSVSGLNYNEQFF. The rearrangement joins TRBV9 to TRBJ2-1, with TRBD2 as a possible D gene (5 bases). Germline CDR1 is SGDLS and CDR2 is YYNGEE. The CDR3 totals 15 residues. Trimming stripped 1 base from V and 3 bases from J, with 11 bases between.

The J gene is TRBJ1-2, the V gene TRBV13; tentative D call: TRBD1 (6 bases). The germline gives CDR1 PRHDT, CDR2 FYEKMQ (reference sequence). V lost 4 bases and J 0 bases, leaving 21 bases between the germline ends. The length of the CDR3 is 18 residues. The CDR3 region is CASSSMTGELSSNYGYTF. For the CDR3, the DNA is TGTGCCAGCAGCTCAATGACAGGCGAGCTATCCTCTAACTATGGCTACACCTTC. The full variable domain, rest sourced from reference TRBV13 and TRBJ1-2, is AAGVIQSPRHLIKEKRETATLKCYPIPRHDTVYWYQQGPGQDPQFLISFYEKMQSDKGSIPDRFSAQQFSDYHSELNMSSLELGDSALYFCASSSMTGELSSNYGYTFGSGTRLTVV.

CDR3 in DNA: TGTGCCAGCAGACGAGAACTTACCCAACCTAATGAGCAGTTCTTC. It codes for CASRRELTQPNEQFF. The chain joins TRBV27 to TRBJ2-1; unclear D gene. With 6 bases removed from V and 7 bases from J, the gap between germline ends came to 19 bases. The CDR3 covers 15 residues. Germline V gene lookup returns CDR1 MNHEY and CDR2 SMNVEV (reference sequence).

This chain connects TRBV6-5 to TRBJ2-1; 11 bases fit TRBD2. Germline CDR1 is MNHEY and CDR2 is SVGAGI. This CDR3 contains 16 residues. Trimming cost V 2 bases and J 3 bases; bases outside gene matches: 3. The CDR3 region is CASSYASGRNYNEQFF. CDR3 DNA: TGTGCCAGCAGTTACGCTAGCGGGAGGAACTACAATGAGCAGTTCTTC.

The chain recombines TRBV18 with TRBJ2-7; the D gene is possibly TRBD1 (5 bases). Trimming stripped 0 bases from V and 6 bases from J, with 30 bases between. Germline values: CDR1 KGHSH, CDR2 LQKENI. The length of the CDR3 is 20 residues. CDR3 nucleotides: TGTGCCAGCTCACCACCTCCGGGCAGGGCCCCCCTCGTGTCACTAAGCGAGCAGTACTTC. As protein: CASSPPPGRAPLVSLSEQYF.

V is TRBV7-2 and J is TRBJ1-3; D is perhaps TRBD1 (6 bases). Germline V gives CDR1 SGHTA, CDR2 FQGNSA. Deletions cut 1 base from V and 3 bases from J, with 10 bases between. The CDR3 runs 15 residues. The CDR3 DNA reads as TGTGCCAGCAGCTTAGACAGGGAGATTGGAAACACCATATATTTT. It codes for CASSLDREIGNTIYF.